This T cell receptor (beta chain) was captured in a study of T-cell memory formation after mild COVID-19. Overall study context: The two donors had largely donor-specific TCR clusters.

5'RACE primed from the constant segment yielded TCR alpha and TCR beta cDNA libraries bearing sample barcodes and UMIs. From the 5' RACE reads, TCRdb called clonotypes with MiXCR, one entry per CDR3 protein. The sample contains 130,000 to 150,000 distinct CDR3 sequences, around 5.8% of which appear only once. CDR3 length equals 18 residues. CDR1 and CDR2 from the germline V gene are SEHNR and FQNEAQ (reference sequence). With 5 bases clipped from V and 6 bases from J, the junction kept 15 bases outside the gene matches. V gene TRBV7-9 combines with J gene TRBJ2-5, with 13 bases identical to TRBD2. Source material: PBMCs or a T cell subset sorted from them (not recorded which). This TCR was sampled from an adult woman who had mild COVID-19 (a few samples of this study predate the infection). Cell type and time point are not known. The CDR3 nucleotides are TGTGCCAGCAGCCCTGGACTAGCGGGAGTCCTGGTAACGCAGACCCAGTACTTC. Encoded protein: CASSPGLAGVLVTQTQYF.